This record looks at one TCR beta chain sequence and its context. Its antigen remains undetermined. The input lacks base qualities; no much larger clone sits a single base away. Counted from cysteine to phenylalanine, this CDR3 has 13 amino acids. Kept here is only the CDR3 DNA, which spans 39 bases and is read in frame from base 1. Sequences MNHEY (CDR1) and SMNVEV (CDR2) are obtained from the germline V gene (reference sequence). The V end loses 2 bases and the J end loses 5 bases, and a stretch of 7 bases separates them. This entry belongs to a study of Ad26.COV2.S vaccination and SARS-CoV-2 variants (dated by TCRdb to the early 2020s). Notes on the research overall: Donors in the vaccine arm were drawn from COV1001, a phase I-IIa trial of Ad26.COV2.S in healthy adults that was multicentre, randomized, double-blind and placebo-controlled. Trial participants were randomized into five groups of five: low-dose or high-dose Ad26.COV2.S given once or twice, or placebo on both occasions. Investigators remained blinded to trial group allocation during experiments and outcome assessment. The specificity and breadth of SARS-CoV-2-reactive T cell receptors after Ad26.COV2.S vaccination were assessed by TCRbeta repertoire sequencing. Ad26.COV2.S was given intramuscularly at 5x10^10 or 1x10^11 viral particles, as a single shot or as two shots 56 days apart. The TCR-sequenced set comprised about 32 samples: some 20 Ad26.COV2.S vaccine recipients, 5 placebo recipients and 8 SARS-CoV-2 convalescent individuals.

The label giving this sample's treatment or condition can be read as: around 19 received Ad26.COV2.S at low or high dose, single or two shots; about 5 received placebo; per-sample allocation not given. Repertoires of vaccine and placebo recipients were sequenced from samples taken on day 63 after the first injection. Between 29 July and 7 August 2020, Cohort 1b enrolled some 25 adults aged 18-55 years at one site in Boston, USA. As a vaccine, Ad26.COV2.S was a replication-incompetent adenovirus type 26 vector that expressed a prefusion-stabilized SARS-CoV-2 spike protein derived from the original Wuhan strain. TCRbeta CDR3 regions were sequenced with the immunoSEQ Assay. After extraction, genomic DNA underwent amplification by bias-controlled multiplex PCR, followed by high-throughput sequencing. The paper's data handling went like this. To quantify the absolute abundance of every unique TCRbeta CDR3 region, sequences were collapsed and filtered. T cell fraction was estimated by normalizing TCRbeta template counts to usable DNA, which was measured by amplifying reference genes present in all nucleated cells. Repertoire TCRs were annotated as SARS-CoV-2-specific by exact matching of V gene, CDR3 amino acid sequence and J gene to a known reactive TCR set. The reference SARS-CoV-2 TCR set was derived from MIRA and filtered for enrichment in COVID-19-positive ImmuneCODE repertoires, a step that removed public or cross-reactive TCRs. Using the MIRA antigens, annotated TCRs were further analysed by specific ORF or by position within an ORF. Depth was the summed frequency of annotated unique rearrangements, while breadth was defined as annotated unique rearrangements over total unique productive rearrangements. Two-sided Wilcoxon rank-sum tests were used to compare TCR breadth between groups. This is the immuneACCESS table as TCRdb keeps it, with only in-frame sequences that have V and J called. A part of the clones is gone; compared with another copy, unresolved V genes explain less than half, and the rest is unexplained. V, J and clone size were drawn from that table, and D and trimming were deduced from the DNA. For this sample there are 300,000 to 500,000 clones; roughly nine tenths appear just once. The ten most abundant clones make up 3.5% of the sample.

The full study reports these points: Spike-specific TCR breadth was higher in Ad26.COV2.S recipients than in placebo recipients (P = 0.0014). Vaccine and placebo recipients had comparable non-spike TCR breadth, which fits with the vaccine containing only spike. The authors noted that total T cell responses may have been underestimated by the TCR breadth and depth analyses. After vaccination, spike-specific CD8+ and CD4+ T cell responses were reported to show substantial breadth. Comparing responses between vaccine doses or regimens was not something the study was powered to do.

Sequencing used peripheral blood, obtained in a trial of Ad26.COV2.S vaccine versus placebo. This TCR came from a person between 18 and 65 years old who received the Ad26.COV2.S COVID-19 vaccine or a placebo. The chain was built from TRBV27 and TRBJ1-5, with no confidently assigned D gene. This receptor carries the CDR3 CASSLMADQPQHF. The DNA sequence is TGTGCCAGCAGTTTAATGGCGGATCAGCCCCAGCATTTT.